The rows below give T cell receptor beta chains drawn from one sample of a study of shared clonotypes between healthy human individuals. Repertoires were generated with immunoSEQ multiplex PCR, while TCRdb's copy carries only in-frame clones and drops some. The table shows some 790,000 clones, with 55% to 75% occurring only once. The sample comprised memory CD4+ T cells sorted from blood. Receptor source: a woman aged 25 to 39 in good health. CDR3s include the opening cysteine and the closing phenylalanine or tryptophan. D genes are given only for firm matches. Rows may omit the clone size; those that give it use once, few, many or a size class.

CDR3 length | clone size | D gene | J gene | V gene | CDR3 DNA | CDR3 protein
14 | - | TRBD1 | TRBJ1-4 | TRBV28 | TGTGCCAGCAGTTGGGGACAGTCTAATGAAAAACTGTTTTTT | CASSWGQSNEKLFF
14 | - | - | TRBJ2-3 | TRBV19 | TGTGCCAGTAGCCCCGCGTATAGCACAGATACGCAGTATTTT | CASSPAYSTDTQYF
15 | many | TRBD2 | TRBJ2-1 | TRBV5-5 | TGTGCCAGCAGCTTATCCTACCCGGGGGGCAATGAGCAGTTCTTC | CASSLSYPGGNEQFF
17 | - | TRBD1 | TRBJ1-5 | TRBV27 | TGTGCCAGCAGGCCGGGACAGATTATAAATAGCAATCAGCCCCAGCATTTT | CASRPGQIINSNQPQHF
17 | - | TRBD2 | TRBJ2-7 | TRBV10-1 | TGCGCCAGCATCCTCCGGACTAGCGCCCATGCAACCTACGAGCAGTACTTC | CASILRTSAHATYEQYF
13 | - | TRBD2 | TRBJ2-7 | TRBV5-5 | TGTGCCAGCAGCTTGAACGGGAGGAGTGAGCAGTACTTC | CASSLNGRSEQYF
19 | - | TRBD2 | TRBJ2-2 | TRBV18 | TGTGCCAGCTCACCGCCGGGACTAGCGGGAGGACTGAACACCGGGGAGCTGTTTTTT | CASSPPGLAGGLNTGELFF
14 | - | TRBD2 | TRBJ2-3 | TRBV10-2 | TGCGCCACAAAGGCTAGCGGGACGACAGATACGCAGTATTTT | CATKASGTTDTQYF
11 | - | - | TRBJ1-4 | TRBV20-1 | TGCAGTGCTTACGGCCATGAAAAACTGTTTTTT | CSAYGHEKLFF
10 | - | - | TRBJ1-1 | TRBV29-1 | TGCAGCGTTCACTTTACTGAAGCTTTCTTT | CSVHFTEAFF
17 | - | TRBD2 | TRBJ2-5 | TRBV7-6 | TGTGCCAGCAGCTCCCAACCGACTAGCGGGGTCCGAGAGACCCAGTACTTC | CASSSQPTSGVRETQYF
13 | - | TRBD1 | TRBJ1-6 | TRBV29-1 | TGCAGCGTCCAGACAGGGGAAGGTTCACCCCTCCACTTT | CSVQTGEGSPLHF
15 | few | - | TRBJ1-1 | TRBV2 | TGTGCCAGCAGGACCCCCAGGAGAGAGAACACTGAAGCTTTCTTT | CASRTPRRENTEAFF
13 | - | - | TRBJ1-5 | TRBV28 | TGTGCCAGCAGGGAGGGCGCGGGTCAGCCCCAGCATTTT | CASREGAGQPQHF
12 | few | - | TRBJ2-3 | TRBV7-3 | TGTGCCAGCAGCGATCTGCTGGATACGCAGTATTTT | CASSDLLDTQYF
13 | - | - | TRBJ1-1 | TRBV10-1 | TGCGCCAGCAGTTTCTCGGTGAACACTGAAGCTTTCTTT | CASSFSVNTEAFF
16 | - | TRBD2 | TRBJ2-5 | TRBV25-1 | TGTGCCAGCAGCGCCGTCCCGGGAGGGATTCAAGAGACCCAGTACTTC | CASSAVPGGIQETQYF
14 | few | TRBD2 | TRBJ2-2 | TRBV7-3 | TGTGCCAGCAGCTTAGAACTAGCGGCCGGGGAGCTGTTTTTT | CASSLELAAGELFF
15 | once | TRBD1 | TRBJ2-7 | TRBV11-2 | TGTGCCAGCAGCTTAGCAGCGACAGGGAGCTACGAGCAGTACTTC | CASSLAATGSYEQYF
15 | many | TRBD2 | TRBJ2-1 | TRBV18 | TGTGCCAGCTCACAGTTGGGGGGGTTCCGCAGTGAGCAGTTCTTC | CASSQLGGFRSEQFF
17 | - | - | TRBJ2-3 | TRBV4-1 | TGCGCCAGCAGCCTATCCGTTGGTTTTGGGATCACAGATACGCAGTATTTT | CASSLSVGFGITDTQYF
12 | - | - | TRBJ1-1 | TRBV27 | TGTGCCAGCAGTTCCGAATGGGGGCGAGCTTTCTTT | CASSSEWGRAFF
16 | - | - | TRBJ1-4 | TRBV10-2 | TGCGCCAGCAGTGACAGGGCCCACAAATTCAATGAAAAACTGTTTTTT | CASSDRAHKFNEKLFF
14 | - | TRBD2 | TRBJ2-2 | TRBV7-6 | TGTGCCAGCAGCTTAGCGCGGGGGACCGGGGAGCTGTTTTTT | CASSLARGTGELFF
15 | few | TRBD1 | TRBJ2-7 | TRBV25-1 | TGTGCCAGCAACGTCGATGGGACAGGGATTGACGAGCAGTACTTC | CASNVDGTGIDEQYF
15 | - | TRBD2 | TRBJ2-7 | TRBV19 | TGTGCCACCCACGGGGCTAGCGGGAGCTCCTACGAGCAGTACTTC | CATHGASGSSYEQYF
15 | - | TRBD2 | TRBJ2-1 | TRBV30 | TGTGCCTGGAAATTAGCGGGAGGGCCCTCGAATGAGCAGTTCTTC | CAWKLAGGPSNEQFF
14 | - | - | TRBJ1-5 | TRBV4-1 | TGCGCCAGCAGCCAAGAAGGAGGTAATCAGCCCCAGCATTTT | CASSQEGGNQPQHF
15 | few | - | TRBJ1-3 | TRBV6-5 | TGTGCCAGCAGTTACTCGAACTACGGAGGAAACACCATATATTTT | CASSYSNYGGNTIYF
18 | - | TRBD2 | TRBJ2-1 | TRBV10-1 | TGCGCCAGCAGTGAGTCCTGGGTAGCGGGAGCTGGTTACAATGAGCAGTTCTTC | CASSESWVAGAGYNEQFF
14 | - | - | TRBJ2-2 | TRBV19 | TGTGCCAGTAGTAACCCCGAGCCTTCCGGGGAGCTGTTTTTT | CASSNPEPSGELFF
13 | few | - | TRBJ1-1 | TRBV2 | TGTGCCAGCAGTGAATTGGCGGGCACTGAAGCTTTCTTT | CASSELAGTEAFF
15 | - | TRBD2 | TRBJ2-3 | TRBV2 | TGTGCCAGCAGTTTACTAGCGGCCCGCACAGATACGCAGTATTTT | CASSLLAARTDTQYF
16 | - | TRBD1 | TRBJ2-7 | TRBV28 | TGTGCCAGCAGTTTACCGGGACAGGGGTCCACCTACGAGCAGTACTTC | CASSLPGQGSTYEQYF
16 | - | - | TRBJ1-4 | TRBV18 | TGTGCCAGCTCACCCTCTGCAGGGAGGTTAAATGAAAAACTGTTTTTT | CASSPSAGRLNEKLFF
13 | - | TRBD1 | TRBJ2-3 | TRBV19 | TGTGCCAGTACTGGGACAGGGGACTCTACGCAGTATTTT | CASTGTGDSTQYF
17 | once | - | TRBJ2-1 | TRBV7-5 | TGTGTCAGAAGCTTAAGGCGTTGCGGTCGAATCTACAATGAGCAGTTCTTC | CVRSLRRCGRIYNEQFF
18 | - | TRBD1 | TRBJ1-5 | TRBV7-9 | TGTGCCAGCAGCCCCCGGGACAGATTTATTCATAGCAATCAGCCCCAGCATTTT | CASSPRDRFIHSNQPQHF
14 | few | TRBD1 | TRBJ2-4 | TRBV6-1 | TGTGCCAGCACCCCTGGGACAGTTGGGTACATTCAGTACTTC | CASTPGTVGYIQYF
14 | - | TRBD1 | TRBJ2-3 | TRBV14 | TGTGCCAGCAGCCAAACAGGGGTGCCAGATACGCAGTATTTT | CASSQTGVPDTQYF
12 | - | - | TRBJ1-2 | TRBV2 | TGTGCCAGCAGTGTGTCAGACTATGGCTACACCTTC | CASSVSDYGYTF
16 | - | - | TRBJ2-3 | TRBV5-1 | TGCGCCAGCAGCCTAAAGACTAAGCTCGGCACAGATACGCAGTATTTT | CASSLKTKLGTDTQYF
13 | - | - | TRBJ1-1 | TRBV9 | TGTGCCAGCAGCGTAGAGAGGAACACTGAAGCTTTCTTT | CASSVERNTEAFF
16 | once | - | TRBJ2-1 | TRBV7-9 | TGTGCCAGCAGCTTTTCTGCGGGGCGTGGTATCGATGAGCAGTTCTTC | CASSFSAGRGIDEQFF
14 | - | TRBD2 | TRBJ2-1 | TRBV2 | TGTGCCAGGACTAGCGGGAGGGCCTACAATGAGCAGTTCTTC | CARTSGRAYNEQFF
15 | many | TRBD1 | TRBJ1-4 | TRBV5-1 | TGCGCCAGCAGCCCGGGACAGGGAACTAATGAAAAACTGTTTTTT | CASSPGQGTNEKLFF
18 | - | - | TRBJ2-1 | TRBV5-1 | TGCGCCAGCAGCTTGACCCCTGGGTTAGCGAATTCCTACAATGAGCAGTTCTTC | CASSLTPGLANSYNEQFF
15 | few | - | TRBJ2-7 | TRBV6-5 | TGTGCCAGCAGTTACTACGGTCGCGGAGAGTCCGAGCAGTACTTC | CASSYYGRGESEQYF